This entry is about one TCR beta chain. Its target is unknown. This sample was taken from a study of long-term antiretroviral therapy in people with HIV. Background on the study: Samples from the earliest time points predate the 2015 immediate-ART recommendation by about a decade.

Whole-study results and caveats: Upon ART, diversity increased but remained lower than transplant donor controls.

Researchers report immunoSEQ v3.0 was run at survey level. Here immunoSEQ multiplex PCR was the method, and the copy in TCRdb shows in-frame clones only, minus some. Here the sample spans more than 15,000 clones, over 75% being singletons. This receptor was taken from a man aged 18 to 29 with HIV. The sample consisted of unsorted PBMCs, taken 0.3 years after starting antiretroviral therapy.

CDR3 region: CASSLDRGQETQYF. The DNA of the CDR3 is TGTGCCAGCAGCTTAGACAGGGGCCAAGAGACCCAGTACTTC. V usage is TRBV2 and J usage is TRBJ2-5; 8 bases map to TRBD1. The CDR3 is 14 amino acids. Per the germline V gene, CDR1 is SNHLY and CDR2 is FYNNEI. The V gene end was trimmed by 6 bases and the J gene end by 1 base; junction bases not matched to a gene: 4.